Presented here are 26 T cell receptor beta chains from one specimen sequenced in a study of T-cell memory formation after mild COVID-19. One entry per CDR3 protein results from TCRdb running MiXCR on the 5' RACE reads. This repertoire shows 55,000 to 80,000 distinct CDR3 sequences, about a tenth found once; its top ten account for about 1%. The source material was PBMCs or a T cell subset sorted from them (not recorded which). Receptor source: a man aged 18 to 29 who had mild COVID-19 (a few samples of this study predate the infection). Cell type and time point are not known.

This clonotype was found a few times. V gene TRBV7-2 combines with J gene TRBJ1-2; weak D call: TRBD1 (6 bases). There are 15 residues in the CDR3. Trimming left V 4 bases short and J 7 bases short, with 19 bases between. The V gene's germline CDR1 is SGHTA and CDR2 FQGNSA. In nucleotides, the CDR3 is TGTGCCAGCAGCTCGGATGGGGGGGGCGTAGCTGGCTACACCTTC. Its translation: CASSSDGGGVAGYTF.

In its sample, this clonotype was seen many times. The J gene is TRBJ2-2, the V gene TRBV18; tentatively, D is TRBD2 (5 bases). The CDR3 length is 15 residues. V was clipped by 2 bases and J by 5 bases, with 12 bases between them. Germline CDR1 is KGHSH and CDR2 is LQKENI. Written as DNA, the CDR3 is TGTGCCAGCTCACCAATCGGTACGGGGACCGGGGAGCTGTTTTTT. It encodes CASSPIGTGTGELFF.

The chain is built from TRBV15 and TRBJ2-5; D is undetermined. Germline-derived CDR1 and CDR2 are LNHNV and YYDKDF (reference sequence). This CDR3 region has 13 residues. The V gene lost 6 bases and the J gene lost 1 base, with 9 bases spanning the gap. Here the CDR3 reads CATRGAAQETQYF. CDR3 DNA: TGTGCCACCAGGGGCGCGGCCCAAGAGACCCAGTACTTC.

There are a few counts of this clonotype. The chain recombines TRBV21-1 with TRBJ1-2; the table calls TRBD1, which could not be checked here. TRBV21-1 is recorded as a pseudogene. The CDR3 is 15 residues long. The DNA of the CDR3 is TGTGCCAGCCCGCGCTCGCCAGGGGCCGCCTATGGCTACACCTTC. Translation gives CASPRSPGAAYGYTF.

This clonotype was picked up a small number of times. The chain is built from TRBV7-9 and TRBJ2-2, with D maybe TRBD1 (6 bases). Germline CDR1 and CDR2: SEHNR and FQNEAQ (reference sequence). This CDR3 comprises 15 residues. The V and J ends lost 4 bases and 6 bases respectively, with 15 bases between them. CDR3 in DNA: TGTGCCAGCAGCTCGTACAGGGCCGAGTCCGGGGAGCTGTTTTTT. Translating gives CASSSYRAESGELFF.

The V call is TRBV7-9, the J call TRBJ2-2, with 10 bases aligning to TRBD2. The junction had 13 bases not matched to a gene; V was cut back by 5 bases and J by 7 bases. The CDR3 extends over 17 amino acids. In germline, CDR1 is SEHNR, CDR2 FQNEAQ (reference sequence). CDR3 in amino acids: CASSAGTSAAAGGELFF. The CDR3 DNA reads TGTGCCAGCAGCGCCGGGACTAGCGCCGCGGCGGGCGGGGAGCTGTTTTTT.

This clonotype was picked up many times. This chain connects TRBV7-2 to TRBJ2-3, with TRBD1 as a possible D gene (5 bases). CDR3 size: 14 residues. CDR1 is SGHTA, CDR2 FQGNSA, per germline. V shed 1 base and J shed 10 bases, with 15 bases lying between them. The DNA of the CDR3 is TGTGCCAGCAGCTTAGTGGTACAGGAGAGAGCGCAGTATTTT. The encoded protein is CASSLVVQERAQYF.

This clonotype was observed at least ten times. The rearrangement joins TRBV18 to TRBJ2-7; possibly TRBD2 for D (7 bases). V was cut by 2 bases and J by 5 bases, with 19 bases left in between. The CDR3 sequence is 16 residues long. Per germline, CDR1 KGHSH and CDR2 LQKENI. The CDR3 DNA reads TGTGCCAGCTCACCAGGTGTCGGAAGGGGGGGAGACGAGCAGTACTTC. It translates to CASSPGVGRGGDEQYF.

J is TRBJ2-5 and V is TRBV7-2; TRBD2 matches 8 bases. This CDR3 is built from 14 residues. The V segment lost 1 base and the J segment 8 bases; nucleotides outside the gene matches: 6. Germline V gene data show CDR1 as SGHTA and CDR2 as FQGNSA. The CDR3 nucleotides read TGTGCCAGCAGCTTAGAGACGGGGGGGGAAACCCAGTACTTC. It is translated as CASSLETGGETQYF.

This clonotype was observed a handful of times. The rearrangement uses TRBV5-1 and TRBJ2-3; TRBD2 might be the D (6 bases). The CDR3 sequence is 17 residues long. V lost 0 bases and J lost 2, with 16 bases in between. Germline CDR1 and CDR2: SGHRS and YFSETQ. CDR3: CASSLATLGGATDTQYF. CDR3 coding DNA: TGCGCCAGCAGCTTGGCCACCCTGGGCGGGGCCACAGATACGCAGTATTTT.

The chain has TRBV6-5 and TRBJ2-2; possible D gene TRBD1, 7 bases. V dropped 6 bases and J dropped 4 bases, with 21 bases sitting between them. The CDR3 contains 17 residues. Germline lookup yields CDR1 MNHEY and CDR2 SVGAGI. CDR3 DNA: TGTGCCAGCAGCCACCAGGGGGGCAGGGGGGTCACCGGGGAGCTGTTTTTT. Translation gives CASSHQGGRGVTGELFF.

A few counts support this clonotype. Germline and junction disagree at one end, which may indicate a read error. The chain combines TRBV12-3 or TRBV12-4 with TRBJ2-1, with D maybe TRBD1 (5 bases). This CDR3 is built from 11 residues. In nucleotides, the CDR3 is TGTGCCAGCAGCTCGCAGGACGCCCAGGGCTTC. Its translation is CASSSQDAQGF.

This clonotype was observed at least ten times. The chain couples TRBV5-1 to TRBJ2-3; 7 bases are a match to TRBD2. CDR1 SGHRS and CDR2 YFSETQ come from the germline V gene. This CDR3 comprises 16 residues. V lost 2 bases, J lost 2 bases, and 8 bases stayed unmatched. CDR3: CASSLNPSGTTDTQYF. In nucleotides, the CDR3 is TGCGCCAGCAGCTTAAATCCTAGCGGTACCACAGATACGCAGTATTTT.

The rearrangement uses TRBV3-1 and TRBJ2-7; 7 positions agree with TRBD2. The CDR3 consists of 18 residues. Germline V gene data show CDR1 as LGHDT and CDR2 as YNNKEL (reference sequence). Unmatched junction bases numbered 16, after V lost 1 base and J lost 4 bases. The CDR3: CASSQGVQIGLGLYEQYF. Written as DNA, the CDR3 is TGTGCCAGCAGCCAAGGAGTACAGATCGGACTAGGTCTTTACGAGCAGTACTTC.

V gene TRBV11-2 combines with J gene TRBJ2-5, with 10 bases fitting TRBD2. The CDR3 contains 19 residues. V was pared by 4 bases and J by 2 bases, with 16 bases of the junction left unmatched. Germline V gene sequence: CDR1 SGHAT, CDR2 FQNNGV. The CDR3 DNA sequence: TGTGCCAGCAGCTGGGGACTTAGCGGGGGGTCTAACTTTCAAGAGACCCAGTACTTC. Translation gives CASSWGLSGGSNFQETQYF.

The table lists this clonotype with many counts. This rearrangement joins TRBV7-2 to TRBJ2-1; TRBD2 is a possible D gene (5 bases). Germline V gene lookup returns CDR1 SGHTA and CDR2 FQGNSA. This CDR3 contains 15 residues. V was trimmed by 2 bases and J by 6 bases, leaving 14 bases between them. The CDR3 bases are TGTGCCAGCAGCTTACTCTCACTAGTTCGCAATGAGCAGTTCTTC. It translates to CASSLLSLVRNEQFF.

This clonotype showed up just a few times. The gene calls are TRBV6-1 and TRBJ2-3; no reliable D call. The germline V and J ends were trimmed by 4 bases and 2 bases, with 7 bases remaining between them. The CDR3 runs 13 residues. Looked up from germline, CDR1 is MNHNS and CDR2 is SASEGT. DNA for the CDR3: TGTGCCAGCAGTGGACATCACACAGATACGCAGTATTTT. This gives the protein CASSGHHTDTQYF.

This clonotype was picked up many times. At one boundary the junction diverges from the germline segment, which might be a read error. The rearrangement links TRBV7-2 to TRBJ2-3; 9 nucleotides align to TRBD2. Germline-derived CDR1 and CDR2 are SGHTA and FQGNSA. The CDR3 contains 13 residues. The CDR3 sequence: CASSLAGSDTQYF. CDR3 coding DNA: TGTGCCAGCAGCCTAGCGGGGTCAGATACGCAGTATTTT.

This clonotype came up a few times. V gene TRBV28 combines with J gene TRBJ2-7; perhaps TRBD2 as D (6 bases). V lost 6 bases to trimming and J lost 2 bases, with 11 bases between them. Germline CDR1 MDHEN, CDR2 SYDVKM. This CDR3 has 13 amino acids. CDR3 loop: CASRGGPTYEQYV. The CDR3 coding sequence is TGTGCCAGCAGGGGGGGACCGACCTACGAGCAGTACGTC.

This clonotype occurred many times. The chain recombines TRBV5-1 with TRBJ2-3; 8 bases are shared with TRBD1. This CDR3 has 15 amino acids. Losses at the gene ends were 4 bases for V and 3 bases for J; bases not matched to a gene: 7. CDR1 is SGHRS and CDR2 is YFSETQ in the germline V gene. In nucleotides, the CDR3 is TGCGCCAGCAGCGAGAGCGGACAGGGAACAGATACGCAGTATTTT. Translated: CASSESGQGTDTQYF.

The chain employs TRBV19 and TRBJ2-5; 10 positions agree with TRBD2. CDR1 is LNHDA, CDR2 SQIVND, per germline (reference sequence). The CDR3 has 15 residues. The V gene end was trimmed by 9 bases and the J gene end by 0 bases; junction bases not matched to a gene: 7. The CDR3 region has the DNA TGTGCCAGCTCAGGTAGCGGGGGGTACCAAGAGACCCAGTACTTC. Translating it yields CASSGSGGYQETQYF. Filled out from reference TRBV19 and TRBJ2-5, the complete variable domain reads DGGITQSPKYLFRKEGQNVTLSCEQNLNHDAMYWYRQDPGQGLRLIYYSQIVNDFQKGDIAEGYSVSREKKESFPLTVTSAQKNPTAFYLCASSGSGGYQETQYFGPGTRLLVL.

The chain joins TRBV7-2 to TRBJ1-5, with D perhaps TRBD1 (6 bases). The CDR3 has 15 residues. V lost 5 bases, J lost 0 bases, and 11 bases lay in between. Germline CDR1 reads SGHTA; CDR2 reads FQGNSA. Here the CDR3 reads CASSRTVYSNQPQHF. In DNA, the CDR3 is TGTGCCAGCAGCAGGACAGTTTATAGCAATCAGCCCCAGCATTTT.

There are many counts of this clonotype. This sequence joins TRBV7-9 and TRBJ2-7; D is perhaps TRBD1 (6 bases). Germline assignment: CDR1 SEHNR and CDR2 FQNEAQ (reference sequence). With 8 bases removed from V and 4 bases from J, the gap between germline ends came to 15 bases. The CDR3 is made up of 13 amino acids. DNA for the CDR3: TGTGCCAGCGGCCAGGGGTATAGGTACGAGCAGTACTTC. This sequence encodes CASGQGYRYEQYF.

The chain combines TRBV4-2 with TRBJ1-1; 7 nucleotides match TRBD1. Germline V gives CDR1 LGHNA, CDR2 YNFKEQ. V was clipped by 0 bases and J by 7 bases; unmatched bases: 2. This CDR3 has 13 amino acids. CDR3 coding DNA: TGTGCCAGCAGCCAAGATTGGACAGGTGAAGCTTTCTTT. Its protein product is CASSQDWTGEAFF.

The gene calls are TRBV7-9 and TRBJ1-4; 8 bases agree with TRBD1. This CDR3 has 13 residues. Germline CDR1 and CDR2: SEHNR and FQNEAQ (reference sequence). V shed 5 bases, J shed 8 bases, and the junction held 4 bases outside the gene matches. This chain's CDR3 is CASSPGQGEKLFF. The CDR3, as DNA: TGTGCCAGCAGCCCCGGACAGGGCGAAAAACTGTTTTTT.

This clonotype was picked up many times. The chain recombines TRBV20-1 with TRBJ2-7; D possibly uses TRBD1 or TRBD2 (5 bases each). The germline gives CDR1 DFQATT, CDR2 SNEGSKA (reference sequence). The CDR3 has 15 amino acids. V was pared by 4 bases and J by 3 bases, with 19 bases between. CDR3 sequence reads: CSATPRGAPFYEQYV. CDR3 bases: TGCAGTGCTACCCCGAGAGGGGCTCCCTTCTACGAGCAGTACGTC.